The clone carrying this TCR beta chain was detected once. No antigen is known for it. Profiling relied on immunoSEQ multiplex PCR, and the TCRdb table lists in-frame clones only, not all of them. The profile shows about 130,000 clones, approximately 83% of them singletons. This record belongs to a study of T cell responses to AZD1222 COVID-19 vaccine. Points from the study as a whole: Reports say nearly half of spike-specific TCRs go after unmutated variant regions.

Losses at the gene ends were 0 bases for V and 5 bases for J; bases not matched to a gene: 4. This CDR3 is 15 amino acids long. Germline CDR1 MNHEY, CDR2 SMNVEV (reference sequence). The sample was peripheral blood, taken on day 0 of AZD1222 vaccination. The chain has TRBV27 and TRBJ2-5, with 9 bases identical to TRBD2. This receptor was identified in an adult in good health. The CDR3 sequence: CASSLSGGGAETQYF. CDR3 nucleotides: TGTGCCAGCAGTTTATCTGGCGGGGGGGCCGAGACCCAGTACTTC.